These 28 T cell receptor beta chains were sequenced from one sample in a study of monozygotic twins with cystic fibrosis. Repertoires were generated with immunoSEQ multiplex PCR, while TCRdb's copy carries only in-frame clones and drops some. Of 15,000 to 20,000 clones in the sample, around 97% were seen once. The material sequenced was blood. The receptor set was obtained from a woman aged 25 to 39 with cystic fibrosis.

This clone was counted between two and nine times. The chain uses TRBV29-1 and TRBJ1-3; D remains unclear. From germline, CDR1 is SQVTM and CDR2 ANQGSEA. This CDR3 has 12 amino acids. The V and J ends lost 0 bases and 2 bases respectively, with 2 bases between them. CDR3 region: CSVEEPGNTIYF. CDR3 nucleotides: TGCAGCGTTGAAGAGCCTGGAAACACCATATATTTT.

This rearrangement joins TRBV25-1 to TRBJ2-7, with 7 positions matching TRBD2. The germline V gene has CDR1 MGHDK and CDR2 SYGVNS. The CDR3 is 15 residues long. With V trimmed by 8 bases and J by 1 base, 11 bases remained unmatched. The CDR3 DNA reads TGTGCCAGCGATAACCCCTCTAGCGGATCCTACGAGCAGTACTTC. Translation gives CASDNPSSGSYEQYF.

The genes are TRBV11-2 and TRBJ2-2, with 11 bases identical to TRBD1. With V trimmed by 2 bases and J by 5 bases, 7 bases remained unmatched. The germline CDR1 and CDR2 sequences are SGHAT and FQNNGV. The CDR3 totals 17 residues. The CDR3: CASSLSFGTGGTGELFF. Written as DNA, the CDR3 is TGTGCCAGCAGCTTATCGTTTGGGACAGGGGGGACCGGGGAGCTGTTTTTT. Variable domain in full (rest from reference TRBV11-2 and TRBJ2-2): EAGVAQSPRYKIIEKRQSVAFWCNPISGHATLYWYQQILGQGPKLLIQFQNNGVVDDSQLPKDRFSAERLKGVDSTLKIQPAKLEDSAVYLCASSLSFGTGGTGELFFGEGSRLTVL.

The CDR3 coding sequence is TGCGCCAGCAGTGAGTTTCAGGGACTAGGAGGCACAGATACGCAGTATTTT. It is translated as CASSEFQGLGGTDTQYF. The chain has TRBV10-2 and TRBJ2-3; 8 bases are a match to TRBD2. Germline CDR1 is WSHSY and CDR2 is SAAADI. The V segment lost 1 base and the J segment 1 base; nucleotides outside the gene matches: 7. The CDR3 has 17 amino acids.

The chain links TRBV9 to TRBJ1-2; the D is unclear. V was shortened by 0 bases and J by 3 bases, with 9 bases between the two germline ends. Per the germline V gene, CDR1 is SGDLS and CDR2 is YYNGEE. The CDR3 contains 14 residues. This CDR3 is CASSVGGSHYGYTF. CDR3 in DNA: TGTGCCAGCAGCGTAGGTGGCAGTCACTATGGCTACACCTTC.

The CDR3: CASSESARAVQETQYF. CDR3 bases: TGCGCCAGCAGTGAGTCTGCCAGGGCTGTGCAAGAGACCCAGTACTTC. The V gene is TRBV10-2, the J gene TRBJ2-5; a weak D match, TRBD1 (5 bases). There are 16 residues in the CDR3. V was pared by 0 bases and J by 2 bases, with 13 bases between. In germline, CDR1 is WSHSY, CDR2 SAAADI.

The chain recombines TRBV7-2 with TRBJ2-2; 9 nucleotides align to TRBD2. The ends lost 6 bases at V and 0 bases at J; junction bases unmatched: 2. The germline gives CDR1 SGHTA, CDR2 FQGNSA. The CDR3 totals 15 residues. CDR3 amino acids: CASRVAGANTGELFF. DNA for the CDR3: TGTGCCAGCAGGGTAGCGGGGGCGAACACCGGGGAGCTGTTTTTT.

The rearrangement uses TRBV29-1 and TRBJ1-2, with a possible D match to TRBD1 (6 bases). Germline assignment: CDR1 SQVTM and CDR2 ANQGSEA. V lost 6 bases to trimming and J lost 8 bases, with 10 bases between them. The CDR3 length is 10 residues. The CDR3 DNA follows: TGCAGCGTGGGGGGGCCCGGCTACACCTTC. It translates to CSVGGPGYTF.

The CDR3 here is CAIRPGQTNTGELFF. The DNA of the CDR3 is TGTGCCATCAGGCCGGGACAGACGAACACCGGGGAGCTGTTTTTT. This chain connects TRBV10-3 to TRBJ2-2; 7 bases fit TRBD1. This CDR3 contains 15 residues. The J segment lost 0 bases and the V segment lost 6 bases, leaving 4 bases of the junction unmatched. Germline V CDR1 and CDR2: ENHRY, SYGVKD.

The rearrangement joins TRBV5-8 to TRBJ1-6; the match to TRBD1 covers 10 bases. Germline values: CDR1 SGHTS, CDR2 YDEGEE. The CDR3 runs to 12 residues. J gave up 13 bases and V 7 bases, and 5 bases lay outside the gene matches. The CDR3 bases are TGTGCCAGCGGGACAGGGGTGACGCCCCTCCACTTT. This gives the protein CASGTGVTPLHF.

This chain connects TRBV6-1 to TRBJ1-2; TRBD1 matches at 7 bases. CDR1 and CDR2 from the germline V gene are MNHNS and SASEGT. CDR3 size: 15 residues. The V gene end was trimmed by 6 bases and the J gene end by 4 bases; junction bases not matched to a gene: 11. Here the CDR3 DNA reads TGTGCCAGCAGACCCGGGACAGCTTCACTCTATGGCTACACCTTC. Protein: CASRPGTASLYGYTF.

The chain links TRBV29-1 to TRBJ2-7; 12 bases are shared with TRBD2. Unmatched junction bases numbered 0, after V lost 6 bases and J lost 0 bases. Germline V gene sequence: CDR1 SQVTM, CDR2 ANQGSEA. The CDR3 sequence is 13 residues long. The CDR3 DNA follows: TGCAGCGTGGGACTAGCGGGCTCCTACGAGCAGTACTTC. It specifies CSVGLAGSYEQYF.

This rearrangement joins TRBV19 to TRBJ1-2; a possible D gene is TRBD1 (5 bases). The germline CDR1 and CDR2 sequences are LNHDA and SQIVND (reference sequence). Trimming stripped 8 bases from V and 2 bases from J, with 15 bases between. CDR3 size: 14 residues. In DNA form, the CDR3 reads TGTGCCAGTGGGGACCGAGTGGGAAACTATGGCTACACCTTC. Its protein is CASGDRVGNYGYTF.

This clone appeared once. The chain employs TRBV19 and TRBJ2-6; perhaps TRBD2 as D (6 bases). Per germline, CDR1 LNHDA and CDR2 SQIVND (reference sequence). The CDR3 is 18 amino acids. The ends were cut back, 5 bases at V and 0 bases at J, with 17 bases in the middle. For the CDR3, the DNA is TGTGCCAGTAGTTCTTTCAGGGCGGGGATCTCTGGGGCCAACGTCCTGACTTTC. It yields the protein CASSSFRAGISGANVLTF.

This clone came up once. The chain uses TRBV19 and TRBJ1-5; D might be TRBD1 (5 bases). The CDR3 is 15 amino acids. Germline loops: CDR1 LNHDA, CDR2 SQIVND (reference sequence). V lost 5 bases and J 3 bases, leaving 14 bases between the germline ends. The CDR3 spells CASSPRLGANQPQHF. DNA for the CDR3: TGTGCCAGTAGTCCCCGTCTAGGGGCCAATCAGCCCCAGCATTTT.

The V call is TRBV5-1, the J call TRBJ1-6, with D maybe TRBD1 (6 bases). The V end lost 4 bases, the J end lost 10 bases, and 21 bases lay between the germline ends. Germline loops: CDR1 SGHRS, CDR2 YFSETQ. The length of the CDR3 is 16 residues. CDR3 sequence: CASSRDGQQGGSPLHF. The CDR3 DNA follows: TGCGCCAGCAGCCGAGACGGCCAACAGGGAGGGTCACCCCTCCACTTT. The full variable domain, rest sourced from reference TRBV5-1 and TRBJ1-6, is KAGVTQTPRYLIKTRGQQVTLSCSPISGHRSVSWYQQTPGQGLQFLFEYFSETQRNKGNFPGRFSGRQFSNSRSEMNVSTLELGDSALYLCASSRDGQQGGSPLHFGNGTRLTVT.

In this sample, this clone turned up once. V usage is TRBV5-6 and J usage is TRBJ1-5; D gene unclear. V was pared by 0 bases and J by 5 bases, with 6 bases between. The CDR3 has 13 amino acids. CDR1 and CDR2 from the germline V gene are SGHDT and YYEEEE. CDR3 protein: CASSLGADQPQHF. As DNA, the CDR3 is TGTGCCAGCAGCTTGGGGGCAGATCAGCCCCAGCATTTT.

The CDR3 protein is CASSFGTNEQFF. CDR3 sequence (DNA): TGTGCCAGCAGCTTCGGGACTAATGAGCAGTTCTTC. The chain links TRBV7-2 to TRBJ2-1; a weak D match, TRBD2 (6 bases). The CDR3 has 12 residues. Germline CDR1 SGHTA, CDR2 FQGNSA. The V end lost 3 bases, the J end lost 7 bases, and 7 bases lay between the germline ends. Full variable domain (remainder filled in from reference TRBV7-2 and TRBJ2-1): GAGVSQSPSNKVTEKGKDVELRCDPISGHTALYWYRQSLGQGLEFLIYFQGNSAPDKSGLPSDRFSAERTGGSVSTLTIQRTQQEDSAVYLCASSFGTNEQFFGPGTRLTVL.

The chain employs TRBV6-6 and TRBJ1-2; tentatively, D is TRBD1 (5 bases). The V and J ends lost 7 bases and 7 bases respectively, with 25 bases between them. Germline values: CDR1 MNHNY, CDR2 SVGAGI (reference sequence). This CDR3 has 16 amino acids. CDR3 amino acids: CASILGWEGEGFGYTF. CDR3 DNA: TGTGCCAGCATCCTCGGGTGGGAAGGGGAGGGGTTTGGCTACACCTTC.

V gene TRBV7-8 combines with J gene TRBJ1-4; tentative D call: TRBD1 (6 bases). V lost 0 bases and J 7 bases, leaving 15 bases between the germline ends. This CDR3 is built from 16 residues. Germline V gene data show CDR1 as SGHVS and CDR2 as FQNEAQ. The CDR3 loop reads CASSLATGRRGEKLFF. CDR3 DNA sequence: TGTGCCAGCAGCTTAGCTACAGGGAGACGGGGTGAAAAACTGTTTTTT.

V is TRBV5-4 and J is TRBJ1-6; no clear D. Looked up from germline, CDR1 is SGHNT and CDR2 is YYREEE (reference sequence). This CDR3 spans 15 amino acids. The V end lost 5 bases, the J end lost 1 base, and 10 bases lay between the germline ends. Written as DNA, the CDR3 is TGTGCCAGCAGGCTAGGTGGTTCCTATAATTCACCCCTCCACTTT. Its protein is CASRLGGSYNSPLHF.

V usage is TRBV4-3 and J usage is TRBJ2-7; no clear D. V shed 3 bases and J shed 2 bases, with 8 bases lying between them. Germline V gene sequence: CDR1 LGHNA, CDR2 YSLEER. CDR3 size: 13 residues. The CDR3 sequence is CASSHQRAYEQYF. CDR3 nucleotide sequence: TGCGCCAGCAGCCACCAACGAGCCTACGAGCAGTACTTC.

The chain joins TRBV7-6 to TRBJ2-1, with 8 bases that match TRBD2. Germline CDR1 is SGHVS and CDR2 is FNYEAQ. V dropped 0 bases and J dropped 6; count of bases not matched to a gene: 7. CDR3 size: 16 residues. CDR3 in DNA: TGTGCCAGCAGCTTAGCTAGCGGGGAGGCGGGCAATGAGCAGTTCTTC. As protein: CASSLASGEAGNEQFF.

This chain links TRBV5-5 with TRBJ1-5, with D unclear. The CDR3 spans 14 residues. CDR1 is SGHKS, CDR2 YYEKEE, per germline (reference sequence). Trimming removed 1 base from V and 5 bases from J, with 10 bases in between. In DNA form, the CDR3 reads TGTGCCAGCAGCTTGATCCGGATGGATCAGCCCCAGCATTTT. It encodes CASSLIRMDQPQHF. Combining the CDR3 with reference TRBV5-5 and TRBJ1-5 gives the whole variable domain DAGVTQSPTHLIKTRGQQVTLRCSPISGHKSVSWYQQVLGQGPQFIFQYYEKEERGRGNFPDRFSARQFPNYSSELNVNALLLGDSALYLCASSLIRMDQPQHFGDGTRLSIL.

The V and J genes are TRBV27 and TRBJ2-7; 8 nucleotides match TRBD1. The length of the CDR3 is 14 residues. From germline, CDR1 is MNHEY and CDR2 SMNVEV (reference sequence). V lost 0 bases to trimming and J lost 3 bases; unmatched junction nucleotides: 1. CDR3 bases: TGTGCCAGCAGTTTATCGGGACAGGACTACGAGCAGTACTTC. As protein: CASSLSGQDYEQYF.

The chain employs TRBV12-5 and TRBJ1-1; D possibly corresponds to TRBD1 (5 bases). V was pared by 6 bases and J by 9 bases, with 17 bases between. Germline V gene lookup returns CDR1 LGHNT and CDR2 FRNRAP. The CDR3 is made up of 13 amino acids. The CDR3 is CASGITGLIKAFF. CDR3 nucleotide sequence: TGTGCTAGTGGCATTACGGGACTTATTAAAGCTTTCTTT.

The rearrangement joins TRBV29-1 to TRBJ2-1; 7 nucleotides agree with TRBD1. The CDR3 is made up of 17 amino acids. From germline, CDR1 is SQVTM and CDR2 ANQGSEA. V gave up 4 bases and J gave up 6 bases; unmatched junction bases: 18. The CDR3 here is CSVGHLETGFRGNEQFF. As DNA, the CDR3 is TGCAGCGTTGGCCACCTAGAGACAGGGTTTAGGGGCAATGAGCAGTTCTTC.

This chain uses TRBV14 with TRBJ1-3; D remains unclear. Germline CDR1 SGHDN, CDR2 FVKESK. Trimming shortened V by 2 bases and J by 2 bases, and 13 bases separated the two germline ends. This CDR3 is built from 16 residues. CDR3: CASSQPGLAPGNTIYF. The CDR3 nucleotides are TGTGCCAGCAGCCAACCGGGCCTAGCCCCTGGAAACACCATATATTTT. Looking up the rest from reference TRBV14 and TRBJ1-3 gives the full variable domain: EAGVTQFPSHSVIEKGQTVTLRCDPISGHDNLYWYRRVMGKEIKFLLHFVKESKQDESGMPNNRFLAERTGGTYSTLKVQPAELEDSGVYFCASSQPGLAPGNTIYFGEGSWLTVV.